This T cell receptor beta chain emerged from a study of T-cell reconstitution after alpha-beta-depleted transplantation in children. General study points: Newly produced T cells mostly accounted for T-cell counts and diversity one year post-transplant.

The V and J ends lost 5 bases and 2 bases, in that order; junction bases with no gene match: 9. Germline loops: CDR1 MNHEY, CDR2 SMNVEV (reference sequence). The CDR3 runs to 16 residues. On this clonotype itself: Its antigen is unknown.

Unique molecular identifiers were incorporated into the prepared TCRbeta library. One entry per CDR3 protein, called by TCRdb with MiXCR from the PCR reads. The sample carries hundreds of thousands of distinct CDR3 sequences, over 7% recorded once. V is TRBV27 and J is TRBJ1-5, with 7 bases identical to TRBD1. The sequences come from peripheral blood, collected 360 days after TCRalphabeta/CD19-depleted stem cell transplant. This sequence originates from a female patient between 2 and 10 years old who had a stem cell transplant for Fanconi anemia, so the T cells may come from the graft donor. The CDR3 loop is CASSPTGRRGNQPQHF. The CDR3 nucleotides read TGTGCCAGCAGTCCGACAGGGAGACGGGGCAATCAGCCCCAGCATTTT.